The clone carrying this T cell receptor (beta chain) occurred once. The data derive from a study of OX40 agonist ivuxolimab in advanced cancers. J was trimmed by 3 bases and V by 6 bases; bases with no gene match: 10. Germline V gene data show CDR1 as LNHDA and CDR2 as SQIVND (reference sequence). The CDR3 sequence is 15 residues long. Repertoires were generated with immunoSEQ multiplex PCR, while TCRdb's copy carries only in-frame clones and drops some. Of about 50,000 clones in the sample, more than 70% were seen once. The sequences come from CD4+ or CD8+ T cells sorted from blood, collected in a trial of the OX40 agonist ivuxolimab. V gene TRBV19 combines with J gene TRBJ1-2; TRBD1 matches at 7 bases. The clonotype originates from an adult with an advanced solid tumor such as melanoma, head and neck, liver or kidney cancer. CDR3 nucleotides: TGTGCCAGTAGAATTAAGCAGGGGGTGGACTATGGCTACACCTTC. The encoded protein is CASRIKQGVDYGYTF.